Below, one T cell receptor beta chain is given with its context. There are 16 residues in the CDR3. Germline V gene sequence: CDR1 LNHDA, CDR2 SQIVND (reference sequence). J gave up 2 bases and V 5 bases, and 10 bases lay outside the gene matches. This sample is drawn from a study of control samples from healthy donors and cancer patients. The assay was immunoSEQ multiplex PCR, and TCRdb's table has in-frame clones only and misses some. The table has over 80,000 clones, approximately 78% seen once; the top ten hold more than 1.5%. The genes are TRBV19 and TRBJ2-7; the match to TRBD1 covers 9 bases. The source material was blood. The receptor was derived from a man in his 60s in good health. The CDR3 DNA is TGTGCCAGTAGTCCTAAACCGGGACAGGGAACCTACGAGCAGTACTTC. It translates to CASSPKPGQGTYEQYF.